This T cell receptor (beta chain) was sequenced for a study of blood T cell repertoires in COVID-19. Study details: The cDNA or gDNA used as material had been derived from T cells, B-cell-depleted T cells, or PBMCs.

Worth noting for this clone: At the DNA level, this CDR3 is encoded by other sequences in the same sample as well.

This CDR3 spans 14 amino acids. Trimming took 0 bases from V and 7 from J, leaving 13 bases between them. The germline CDR1 and CDR2 sequences are GTSNPN and SVGIG (reference sequence). The assay was immunoSEQ multiplex PCR, and TCRdb's table has in-frame clones only and misses some. The sample has about 410,000 clones; 90% are singletons. Enrollees, about 18 to 89 years old, lived in some 24 US areas. Recovered participants had two consecutive negative NP/OP PCR tests, healthcare professional clearance, or symptom resolution. The sequencing sample was made of PBMCs or T cells enriched from blood (not recorded which). J is TRBJ2-1 and V is TRBV30, with D possibly matching TRBD2 (5 bases). The clonotype comes from a young man who had recovered from COVID-19. The CDR3 reads CAWSVWGVGNEQFF. In nucleotides, the CDR3 is TGTGCCTGGAGTGTGTGGGGAGTTGGAAATGAGCAGTTCTTC.